This paragraph covers one T cell receptor beta chain sequence. Profiling relied on immunoSEQ multiplex PCR, and the TCRdb table lists in-frame clones only, not all of them. The sample includes over a million clones, roughly 98% of them seen just once. This entry belongs to a study of shared clonotypes between healthy human individuals. Looking at the study overall: A donor's plate count was three for CD4 naive and three for CD4 memory; CD8 naive had two and CD8 memory one.

This TCR came from a man younger than 40 in good health. Sequenced: naive CD4+ T cells sorted from blood. Subset given: CD45RA+ positively selected.

The CDR3 DNA reads TGTGCCAGTATAGCGGGAGGCCGCTCCTACAATGAGCAGTTCTTC. It translates to CASIAGGRSYNEQFF. The chain is built from TRBV19 and TRBJ2-1, with 10 bases lining up with TRBD2. The ends lost 7 bases at V and 0 bases at J; junction bases unmatched: 3. In germline, CDR1 is LNHDA, CDR2 SQIVND (reference sequence). This CDR3 comprises 15 residues.